Below, 18 T cell receptor beta chains from the same sample are listed, as sequenced in a study of neurological immune-mediated disorders. TCRdb passed the 5' RACE reads through MiXCR, listing each CDR3 protein once. The data contain approximately 130,000 distinct CDR3 sequences, about 3.2% of them singletons. The sample comprised PBMCs. The receptors were sampled from a woman in her thirties with multiple sclerosis.

V and J are TRBV11-2 and TRBJ2-7; 9 positions match TRBD1. The CDR3 length is 17 residues. Trimming cost V 2 bases and J 2 bases; bases outside gene matches: 10. Germline CDR1 SGHAT, CDR2 FQNNGV. CDR3 protein: CASSLYTGTGYPYEQYF. In DNA, the CDR3 is TGTGCCAGCAGCTTATATACCGGGACAGGGTACCCCTACGAGCAGTACTTC.

This clonotype was seen ten or more times. The J gene is TRBJ2-7, the V gene TRBV7-9; D possibly uses TRBD1 or TRBD2 (5 bases each). CDR3 size: 12 residues. Germline CDR1 and CDR2: SEHNR and FQNEAQ (reference sequence). V was clipped by 5 bases and J by 5 bases, with 10 bases between them. CDR3 loop: CASSLGVNEQYF. CDR3 sequence (DNA): TGTGCCAGCAGCCTGGGGGTCAACGAGCAGTACTTC.

The table lists this clonotype with many counts. The CDR3 DNA follows: TGCAGTGCTAGAAATGACAGGGAATTCTACGAGCAGTACTTC. It is translated as CSARNDREFYEQYF. V is TRBV20-1 and J is TRBJ2-7, with 7 bases lining up with TRBD1. This CDR3 spans 14 amino acids. Trimming took 2 bases from V and 3 from J; bases not matched to a gene: 7. Germline CDR1 is DFQATT and CDR2 is SNEGSKA (reference sequence).

This clonotype was seen at least ten times. The chain carries TRBV29-1 and TRBJ1-1; the D gene is possibly TRBD1 (5 bases). The CDR3 consists of 12 residues. V lost 7 bases and J lost 0, with 9 bases in between. Germline V CDR1 and CDR2: SQVTM, ANQGSEA. CDR3 coding DNA: TGCAGCGGGGGGTTCTTGAACACTGAAGCTTTCTTT. It codes for CSGGFLNTEAFF.

This clonotype was seen at least ten times. The V and J genes are TRBV7-8 and TRBJ2-1; 11 bases are shared with TRBD2. The CDR3 totals 16 residues. Germline CDR1 is SGHVS and CDR2 is FQNEAQ. Germline trimming cut 0 bases from V and 4 bases from J; bases unmatched to any gene: 2. This chain's CDR3 is CASSLALAGGYNEQFF. In DNA, the CDR3 is TGTGCCAGCAGCTTAGCCCTAGCGGGAGGTTACAATGAGCAGTTCTTC.

The sample holds many counts of this clonotype. The chain combines TRBV20-1 with TRBJ2-5; TRBD2 aligns across 10 bases. CDR3 length: 12 residues. V was clipped by 8 bases and J by 5 bases; unmatched bases: 5. CDR1 and CDR2 from the germline V gene are DFQATT and SNEGSKA (reference sequence). CDR3 in DNA: TGCAGTAGCGGGGGGGCCGGGGAGACCCAGTACTTC. Amino acid sequence: CSSGGAGETQYF.

This clonotype appeared many times. The chain links TRBV12-3 or TRBV12-4 to TRBJ2-7; D is possibly TRBD2 (5 bases). V was shortened by 5 bases and J by 10 bases, with 15 bases between the two germline ends. The CDR3 sequence is 12 residues long. The CDR3: CASSLRTEAQYF. The DNA for the CDR3 is TGTGCCAGCAGTCTCCGGACGGAGGCCCAGTACTTC.

This clonotype was observed at least ten times. This chain connects TRBV7-9 to TRBJ2-2; 8 bases map to TRBD1. In germline, CDR1 is SEHNR, CDR2 FQNEAQ (reference sequence). The CDR3 sequence is 16 residues long. The V gene end was trimmed by 5 bases and the J gene end by 1 base; junction bases not matched to a gene: 6. CDR3 coding DNA: TGTGCCAGCAGCATGATCGGACAGGGGAACACCGGGGAGCTGTTTTTT. Its translation is CASSMIGQGNTGELFF.

This clonotype appeared many times. The gene calls are TRBV29-1 and TRBJ2-5; TRBD1 or TRBD2 may be the D gene (5 bases each). Trimming left V 6 bases short and J 2 bases short, with 10 bases between. The CDR3 runs 12 residues. The germline CDR1 and CDR2 sequences are SQVTM and ANQGSEA. CDR3 nucleotide sequence: TGCAGCGTCCGGGACGGACAAGAGACCCAGTACTTC. This encodes CSVRDGQETQYF.

This clonotype appeared many times. The chain couples TRBV20-1 to TRBJ1-2; D not certain. Germline lookup yields CDR1 DFQATT and CDR2 SNEGSKA (reference sequence). CDR3 length equals 14 residues. The germline V and J ends were trimmed by 4 bases and 1 base, with 13 bases remaining between them. The CDR3 DNA sequence: TGCAGTGCTAACCCCTCCTCCGGTAACTATGGCTACACCTTC. This gives the protein CSANPSSGNYGYTF.

The sample holds many counts of this clonotype. The chain couples TRBV10-1 to TRBJ2-3; no firm D call. The germline V gene encodes CDR1 WNHNN and CDR2 SYGVQD (reference sequence). The CDR3 has 15 amino acids. The V and J ends lost 3 bases and 0 bases respectively, with 10 bases between them. CDR3 amino acids: CASSDLQTSTDTQYF. In DNA form, the CDR3 reads TGCGCCAGCAGTGACCTCCAAACTAGCACAGATACGCAGTATTTT.

This clonotype has at least ten counts. The gene calls are TRBV12-3 or TRBV12-4 and TRBJ2-2, with D tentatively TRBD2 (5 bases). Trimming cost V 3 bases and J 2 bases, with 7 bases left between them. The CDR3 consists of 14 residues. Written as DNA, the CDR3 is TGTGCCAGCAGTTTCGGGGAAAACACCGGGGAGCTGTTTTTT. Translation gives CASSFGENTGELFF.

This clonotype has only a few counts. The genes are TRBV11-2 and TRBJ2-3; D possibly corresponds to TRBD2 (5 bases). The CDR3 loop spans 13 amino acids. Germline assignment: CDR1 SGHAT and CDR2 FQNNGV. V was cut by 4 bases and J by 10 bases, with 15 bases left in between. The CDR3 bases are TGTGCCAGCAGCTCGTTGTTTCTCGGGGCGCAGTATTTT. It codes for CASSSLFLGAQYF.

This clonotype was recorded many times. This chain connects TRBV3-1 to TRBJ2-1; D unclear. This CDR3 comprises 16 residues. The germline V gene has CDR1 LGHDT and CDR2 YNNKEL (reference sequence). V gave up 0 bases and J gave up 10 bases, with 19 bases separating them. The DNA for the CDR3 is TGTGCCAGCAGCCAAGATTTCGTGCTAGTGCCGAGGGAGCAGTTCTTC. The encoded protein is CASSQDFVLVPREQFF.

This clonotype has at least ten counts. The V gene is TRBV7-2, the J gene TRBJ1-1, with 9 positions matching TRBD1. Trimming removed 5 bases from V and 4 bases from J; junction bases left unmatched: 17. The CDR3 is 18 amino acids. Germline V gene lookup returns CDR1 SGHTA and CDR2 FQGNSA. CDR3 sequence (DNA): TGTGCCAGCAGCATCGGACAGGGGACTCGTTGGGTTGCCACTGAAGCTTTCTTT. Its translation is CASSIGQGTRWVATEAFF.

This clonotype was seen repeatedly, ten times or more. The chain couples TRBV4-3 to TRBJ2-7; possibly TRBD2 for D (6 bases). Germline V gene sequence: CDR1 LGHNA, CDR2 YSLEER. This CDR3 region has 16 residues. Trimming took 1 base from V and 0 from J, leaving 13 bases between them. CDR3 sequence (DNA): TGCGCCAGCAGCCAAGTGCGGGGCACCAGCTCCTACGAGCAGTACTTC. Translating it yields CASSQVRGTSSYEQYF.

This clonotype was detected ten times or more. The chain employs TRBV6-2 or TRBV6-3 and TRBJ2-4, with 7 nucleotides matching TRBD2. V lost 6 bases and J lost 4; bases outside the gene matches: 9. CDR1 is MNHEY and CDR2 is SVGEGT in the germline V gene. This CDR3 has 15 amino acids. The CDR3 sequence: CASSQRGLPKNIQYF. CDR3 DNA: TGTGCCAGCAGCCAAAGGGGACTACCTAAAAACATTCAGTACTTC.

The table lists this clonotype with many counts. The gene calls are TRBV9 and TRBJ2-2, with 11 bases that match TRBD2. Germline assignment: CDR1 SGDLS and CDR2 YYNGEE. CDR3 size: 18 residues. V dropped 0 bases and J dropped 1; count of bases not matched to a gene: 5. The CDR3 sequence is CASSVAASGGMNTGELFF. The CDR3 DNA follows: TGTGCCAGCAGCGTAGCGGCTAGCGGGGGGATGAACACCGGGGAGCTGTTTTTT.